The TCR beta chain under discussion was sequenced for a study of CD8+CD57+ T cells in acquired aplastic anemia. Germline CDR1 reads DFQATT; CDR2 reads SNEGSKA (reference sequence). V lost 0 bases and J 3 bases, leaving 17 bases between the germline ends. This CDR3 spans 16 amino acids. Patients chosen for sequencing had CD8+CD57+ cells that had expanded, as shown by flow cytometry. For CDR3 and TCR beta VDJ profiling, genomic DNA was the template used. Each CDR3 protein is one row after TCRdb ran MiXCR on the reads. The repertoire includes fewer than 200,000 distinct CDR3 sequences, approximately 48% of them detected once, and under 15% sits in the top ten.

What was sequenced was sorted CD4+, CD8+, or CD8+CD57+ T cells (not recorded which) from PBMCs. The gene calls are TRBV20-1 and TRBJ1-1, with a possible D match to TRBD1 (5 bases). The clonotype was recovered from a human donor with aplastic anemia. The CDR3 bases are TGCAGTGCTAGAGAGGGGGTTGCCGGCGGGGACACTGAAGCTTTCTTT. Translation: CSAREGVAGGDTEAFF.